What follows describes a single T cell receptor (beta chain). The sample is drawn from a study of chemoradiotherapy in HPV16-positive cancers. Looked up from germline, CDR1 is MNHEY and CDR2 is SVGAGI. Losses at the gene ends were 6 bases for V and 8 bases for J; bases not matched to a gene: 10. This CDR3 spans 14 amino acids. Method: immunoSEQ multiplex PCR; TCRdb's copy keeps in-frame clones and lacks some. The table shows over 7,000 clones, with around 80% occurring only once. The sequence was collected from a human donor with HPV-associated anogenital cancer. Sampling was carried out from a patient who underwent chemoradiotherapy. This chain links TRBV6-5 with TRBJ2-4, with 7 nucleotides matching TRBD2. For the CDR3, the DNA is TGTGCCAGCAGCAGGGACTACCGGGGTGACATTCAGTACTTC. Translation: CASSRDYRGDIQYF.